These T cell receptor beta chains were read from a single sample in a study of shared clonotypes between healthy human individuals. Sequencing was performed with immunoSEQ multiplex PCR; in TCRdb, only in-frame clones are kept and a portion is missing. The repertoire has about 600,000 clones, around 81% of them found once; the top ten carry around 11%. The sample taken for sequencing was PBMCs. The receptors come from a woman aged 40 to 50 in good health. Some clones in this sample may be carry-over from other donors' samples. Both conserved end residues are part of each CDR3. A row's size may be missing; if present it is once, few, many or a size class.

j_call v_call clone_size cdr3_aa
TRBJ1-2 TRBV28 . CASSLYSDSFNYGYTF
TRBJ1-5 TRBV9 . CASSTQGMHGQPQHF
TRBJ2-7 TRBV4-3 . CASSRGSSGSYEQYF
TRBJ1-1 TRBV21-1 . CASSPGTGATLSVWNTEAFF
TRBJ2-5 TRBV7-9 . CASSYQKETQYF
TRBJ1-1 TRBV19 . CASSIASGNTEAFF
TRBJ2-3 TRBV5-1 . CASSLAAASGGDTQYF
TRBJ2-3 TRBV2 . CASSGPGHHTDTQYF
TRBJ2-3 TRBV18 . CASSRQGPDTQYF
TRBJ1-1 TRBV27 . CASSLSSETEAFF
. TRBV4-1 . CASSLGQGLYEQYF
TRBJ1-5 TRBV15 . CATSSTGGNQPQHF
TRBJ2-4 TRBV5-1 . CASSLDGQSLNIQYF
TRBJ1-1 TRBV5-4 . CASSLGVTGTGLNTEAFF
TRBJ1-4 TRBV7-8 . CASRQDSEKLFF
TRBJ1-1 TRBV19 . CASSGSLNTEAFF
TRBJ2-7 TRBV6-5 . CASSYSPDSYEQYF
TRBJ2-3 TRBV5-1 . CASSTGLDTDTQYF
TRBJ1-1 TRBV28 . CASSPASKSGTEAFF
TRBJ1-4 TRBV7-2 once CASSITPSEKLFF
TRBJ2-3 TRBV4-3 . CASSQIAGTGTDTQYF
TRBJ1-2 TRBV18 . CASSPPSGQGGYGYTF
TRBJ2-7 TRBV10-2 . CASSEQLLDSRKYF
TRBJ1-5 TRBV6-6 . CASSYRQGVYQPQHF
TRBJ2-7 TRBV7-8 . CASSSSGALYEQYF
TRBJ2-1 TRBV10-1 . CASSDSTGADEQFF
TRBJ1-2 TRBV25-1 . CVSSELGTGQQNYGYTF
TRBJ2-2 TRBV5-1 . CASTPGVGLRTGELFF
TRBJ2-7 TRBV19 . CASRGLGDPSYEQYF
TRBJ2-1 TRBV11-2 many CASSKERRKYNEQFF
TRBJ2-7 TRBV5-6 . CASSRMVAGANYEQYF
TRBJ2-3 TRBV5-1 . CASRQGGGTDTQYF
TRBJ2-7 TRBV7-8 . CASSLSSPGQTYEQYF
TRBJ2-2 TRBV27 . CATRPTANTGELFF
TRBJ1-5 TRBV19 . CASSPLLDSDGHF
TRBJ2-7 TRBV10-3 . CASRDREYEQYF
TRBJ1-5 TRBV10-3 . CAISESHNQPQHF
TRBJ2-1 TRBV7-8 . CASSPGRDEQFF
TRBJ2-7 TRBV28 . CASSSSGTAGYEQYF
TRBJ2-2 TRBV28 few CASKPGREDLHTGELFF
TRBJ2-3 TRBV30 . CAWSVVGSTDTQYF
TRBJ1-1 TRBV5-1 . CASRRDSQGGTEAFF
TRBJ1-2 TRBV28 . CASSFQGVYGYTF
TRBJ1-2 TRBV6-1 . CASSEVGWDAHGYTF
TRBJ2-6 TRBV29-1 . CSVEGGSSGANVLTF
TRBJ2-7 TRBV13 many CASSLIPSGSGDEQYF
TRBJ2-7 TRBV18 few CASSPSGTAVYEQYF
TRBJ2-1 TRBV7-3 . CASSPDPHWGEQFF
TRBJ2-3 TRBV9 . CASSPRYRSSTDTQYF
TRBJ2-2 TRBV2 . CASSENPDRHRELFF